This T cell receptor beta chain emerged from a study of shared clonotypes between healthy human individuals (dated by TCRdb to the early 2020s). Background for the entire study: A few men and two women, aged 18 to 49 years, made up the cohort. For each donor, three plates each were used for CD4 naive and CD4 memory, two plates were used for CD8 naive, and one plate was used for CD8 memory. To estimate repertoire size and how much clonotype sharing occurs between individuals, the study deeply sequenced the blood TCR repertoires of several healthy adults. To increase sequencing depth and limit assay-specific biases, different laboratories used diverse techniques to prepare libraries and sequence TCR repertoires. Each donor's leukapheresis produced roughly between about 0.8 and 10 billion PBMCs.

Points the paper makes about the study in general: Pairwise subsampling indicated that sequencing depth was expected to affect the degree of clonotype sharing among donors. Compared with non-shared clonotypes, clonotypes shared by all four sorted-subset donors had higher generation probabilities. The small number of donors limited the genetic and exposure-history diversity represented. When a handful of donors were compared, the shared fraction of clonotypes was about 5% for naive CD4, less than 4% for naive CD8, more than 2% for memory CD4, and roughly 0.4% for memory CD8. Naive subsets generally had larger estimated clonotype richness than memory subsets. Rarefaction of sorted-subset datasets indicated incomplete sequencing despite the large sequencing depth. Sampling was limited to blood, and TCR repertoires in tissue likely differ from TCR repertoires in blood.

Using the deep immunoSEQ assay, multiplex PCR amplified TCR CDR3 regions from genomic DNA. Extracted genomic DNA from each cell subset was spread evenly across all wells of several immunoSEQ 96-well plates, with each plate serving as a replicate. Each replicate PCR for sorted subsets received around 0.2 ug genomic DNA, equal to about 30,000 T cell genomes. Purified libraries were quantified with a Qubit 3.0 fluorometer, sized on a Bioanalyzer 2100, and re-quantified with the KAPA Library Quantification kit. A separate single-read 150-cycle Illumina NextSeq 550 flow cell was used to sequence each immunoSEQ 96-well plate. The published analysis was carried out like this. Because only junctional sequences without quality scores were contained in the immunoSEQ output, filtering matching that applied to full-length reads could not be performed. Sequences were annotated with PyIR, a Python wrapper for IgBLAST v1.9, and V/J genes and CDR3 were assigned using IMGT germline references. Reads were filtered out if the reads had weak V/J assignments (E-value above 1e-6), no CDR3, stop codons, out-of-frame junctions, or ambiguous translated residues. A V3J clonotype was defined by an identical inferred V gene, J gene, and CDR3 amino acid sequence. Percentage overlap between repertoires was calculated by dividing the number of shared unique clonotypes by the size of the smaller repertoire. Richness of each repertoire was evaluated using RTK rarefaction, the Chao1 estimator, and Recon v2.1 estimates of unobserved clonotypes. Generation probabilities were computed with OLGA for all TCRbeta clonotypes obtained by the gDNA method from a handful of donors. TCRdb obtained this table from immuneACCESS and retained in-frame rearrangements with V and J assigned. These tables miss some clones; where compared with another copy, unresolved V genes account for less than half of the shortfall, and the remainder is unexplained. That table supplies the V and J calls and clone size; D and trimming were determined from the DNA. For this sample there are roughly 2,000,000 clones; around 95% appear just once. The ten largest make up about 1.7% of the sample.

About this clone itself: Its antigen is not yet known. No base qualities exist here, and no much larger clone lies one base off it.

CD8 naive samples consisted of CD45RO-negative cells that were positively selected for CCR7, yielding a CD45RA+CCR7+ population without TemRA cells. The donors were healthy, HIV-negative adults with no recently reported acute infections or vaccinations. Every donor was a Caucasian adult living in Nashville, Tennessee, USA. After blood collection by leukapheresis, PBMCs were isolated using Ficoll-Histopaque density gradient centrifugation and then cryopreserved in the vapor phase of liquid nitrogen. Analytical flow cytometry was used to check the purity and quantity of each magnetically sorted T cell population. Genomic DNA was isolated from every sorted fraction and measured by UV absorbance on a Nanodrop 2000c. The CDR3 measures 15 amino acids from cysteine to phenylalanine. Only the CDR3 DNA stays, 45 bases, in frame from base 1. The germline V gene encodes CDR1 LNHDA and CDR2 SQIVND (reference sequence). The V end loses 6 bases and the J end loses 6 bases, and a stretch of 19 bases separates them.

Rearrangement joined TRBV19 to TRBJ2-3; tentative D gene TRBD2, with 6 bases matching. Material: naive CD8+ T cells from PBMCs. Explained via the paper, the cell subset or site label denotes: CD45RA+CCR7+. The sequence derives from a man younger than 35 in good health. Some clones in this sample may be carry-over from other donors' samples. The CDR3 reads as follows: CASSRTILPSDTQYF. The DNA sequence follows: TGTGCCAGTAGCAGGACTATACTCCCCTCTGATACGCAGTATTTT.